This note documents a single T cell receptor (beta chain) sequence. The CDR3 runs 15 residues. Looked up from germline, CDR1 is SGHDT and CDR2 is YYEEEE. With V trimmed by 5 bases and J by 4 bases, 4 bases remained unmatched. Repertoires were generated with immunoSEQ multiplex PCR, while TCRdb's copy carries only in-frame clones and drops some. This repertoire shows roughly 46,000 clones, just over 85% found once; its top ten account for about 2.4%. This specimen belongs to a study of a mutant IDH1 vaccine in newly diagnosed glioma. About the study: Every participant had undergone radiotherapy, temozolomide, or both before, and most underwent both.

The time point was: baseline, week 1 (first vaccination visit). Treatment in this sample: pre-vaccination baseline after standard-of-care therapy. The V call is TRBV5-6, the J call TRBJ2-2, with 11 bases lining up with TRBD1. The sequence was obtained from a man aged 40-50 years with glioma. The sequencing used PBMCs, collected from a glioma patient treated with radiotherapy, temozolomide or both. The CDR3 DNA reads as TGTGCCAGCAGAAAGGGGACAGGGGGCACCGGGGAGCTGTTTTTT. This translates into CASRKGTGGTGELFF.